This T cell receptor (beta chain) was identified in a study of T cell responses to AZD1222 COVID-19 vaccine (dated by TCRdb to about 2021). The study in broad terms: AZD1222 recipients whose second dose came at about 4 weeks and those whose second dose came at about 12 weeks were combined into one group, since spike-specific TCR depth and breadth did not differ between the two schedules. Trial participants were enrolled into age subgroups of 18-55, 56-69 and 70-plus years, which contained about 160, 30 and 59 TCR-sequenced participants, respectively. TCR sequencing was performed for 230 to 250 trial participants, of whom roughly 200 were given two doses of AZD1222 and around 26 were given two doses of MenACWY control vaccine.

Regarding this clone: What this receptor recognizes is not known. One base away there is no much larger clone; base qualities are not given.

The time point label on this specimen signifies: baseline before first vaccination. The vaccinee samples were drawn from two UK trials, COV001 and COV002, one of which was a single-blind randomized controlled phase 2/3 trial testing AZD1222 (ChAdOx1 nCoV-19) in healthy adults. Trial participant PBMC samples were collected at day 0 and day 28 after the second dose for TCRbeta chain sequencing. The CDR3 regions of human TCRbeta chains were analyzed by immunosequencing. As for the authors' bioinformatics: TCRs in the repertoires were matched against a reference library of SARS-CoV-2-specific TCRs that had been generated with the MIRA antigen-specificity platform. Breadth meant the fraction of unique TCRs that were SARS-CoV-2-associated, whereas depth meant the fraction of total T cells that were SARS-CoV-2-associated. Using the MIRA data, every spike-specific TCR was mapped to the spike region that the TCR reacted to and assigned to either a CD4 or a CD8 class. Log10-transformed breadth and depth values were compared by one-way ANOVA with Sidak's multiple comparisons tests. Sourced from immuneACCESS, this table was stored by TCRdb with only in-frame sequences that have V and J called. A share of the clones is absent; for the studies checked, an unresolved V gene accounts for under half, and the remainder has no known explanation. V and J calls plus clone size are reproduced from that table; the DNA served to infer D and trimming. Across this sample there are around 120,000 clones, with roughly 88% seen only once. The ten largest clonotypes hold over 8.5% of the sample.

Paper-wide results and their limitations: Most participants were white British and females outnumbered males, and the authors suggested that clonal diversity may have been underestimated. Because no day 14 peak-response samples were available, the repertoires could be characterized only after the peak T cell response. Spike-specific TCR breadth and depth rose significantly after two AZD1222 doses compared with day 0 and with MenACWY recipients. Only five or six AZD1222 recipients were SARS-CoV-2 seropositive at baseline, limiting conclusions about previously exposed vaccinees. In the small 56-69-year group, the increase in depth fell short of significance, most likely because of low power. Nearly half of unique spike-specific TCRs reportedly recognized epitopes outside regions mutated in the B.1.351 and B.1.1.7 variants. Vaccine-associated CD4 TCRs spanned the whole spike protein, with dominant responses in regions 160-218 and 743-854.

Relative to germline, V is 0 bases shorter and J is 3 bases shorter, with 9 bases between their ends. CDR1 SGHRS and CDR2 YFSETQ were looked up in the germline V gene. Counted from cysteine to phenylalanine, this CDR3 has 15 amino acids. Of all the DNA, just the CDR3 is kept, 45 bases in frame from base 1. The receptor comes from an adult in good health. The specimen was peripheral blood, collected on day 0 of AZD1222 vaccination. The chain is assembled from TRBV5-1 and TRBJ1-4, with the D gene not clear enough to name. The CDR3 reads CASSLGPEPNEKLFF. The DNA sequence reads TGCGCCAGCAGCTTGGGGCCAGAACCTAATGAAAAACTGTTTTTT.